The sequence of this TCR beta chain was determined in a study of T cell responses to AZD1222 COVID-19 vaccine. On the study more broadly: Second-dose timings of about 4 or about 12 weeks were pooled.

The data were produced by immunoSEQ multiplex PCR, yet TCRdb's version contains in-frame clones alone and is incomplete. This sample has over 75,000 clones, with roughly nine tenths found just once. The V end lost 1 base, the J end lost 6 bases, and 14 bases lay between the germline ends. CDR3 length: 15 amino acids. The V gene's germline CDR1 is LGHNA and CDR2 YSLEER. Remarks on this clone: Its target is not known.

Study-level results: Of the AZD1222 recipients, only five to seven were seropositive at baseline. Following two doses of AZD1222, Spike-specific TCR breadth and depth rose.

This sample comprised peripheral blood, obtained on day 0 of AZD1222 vaccination. This sequence originates from an adult in good health. The chain recombines TRBV4-3 with TRBJ2-3; D is possibly TRBD2 (6 bases). The CDR3 region has the DNA TGCGCCAGCAGCCAAGTTGTGGGGAGCGGGGATACGCAGTATTTT. Its protein is CASSQVVGSGDTQYF.